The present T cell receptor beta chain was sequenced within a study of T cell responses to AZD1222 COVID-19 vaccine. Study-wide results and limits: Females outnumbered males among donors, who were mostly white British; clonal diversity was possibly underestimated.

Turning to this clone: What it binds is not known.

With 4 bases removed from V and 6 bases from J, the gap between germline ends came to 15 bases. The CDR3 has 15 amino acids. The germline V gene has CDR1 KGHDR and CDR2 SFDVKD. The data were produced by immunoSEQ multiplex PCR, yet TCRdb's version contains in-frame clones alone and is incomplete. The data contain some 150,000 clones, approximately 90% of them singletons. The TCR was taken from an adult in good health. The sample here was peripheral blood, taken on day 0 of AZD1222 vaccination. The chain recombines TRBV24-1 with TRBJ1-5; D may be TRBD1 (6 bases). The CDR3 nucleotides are TGTGCCACCAGTGAGGGGGGCGCGGGATTTCAGCCCCAGCATTTT. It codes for CATSEGGAGFQPQHF.